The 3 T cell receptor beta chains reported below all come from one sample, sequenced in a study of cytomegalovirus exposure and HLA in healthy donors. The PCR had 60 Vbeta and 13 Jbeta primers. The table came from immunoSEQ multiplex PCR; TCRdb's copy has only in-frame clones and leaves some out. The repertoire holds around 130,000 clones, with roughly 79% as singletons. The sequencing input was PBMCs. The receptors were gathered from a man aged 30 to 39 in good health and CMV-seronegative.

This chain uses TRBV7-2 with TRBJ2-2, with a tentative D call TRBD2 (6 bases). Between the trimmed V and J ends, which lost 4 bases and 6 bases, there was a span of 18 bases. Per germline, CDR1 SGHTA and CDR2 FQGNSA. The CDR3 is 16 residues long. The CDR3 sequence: CASSSAAGWRAGELFF. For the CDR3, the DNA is TGTGCCAGCAGCTCCGCGGCAGGTTGGAGGGCCGGGGAGCTGTTTTTT.

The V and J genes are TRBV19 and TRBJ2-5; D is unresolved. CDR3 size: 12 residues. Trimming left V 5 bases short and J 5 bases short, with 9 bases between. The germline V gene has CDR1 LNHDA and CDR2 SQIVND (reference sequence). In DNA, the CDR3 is TGTGCCAGTAGTTTTGCCGGGGAGACCCAGTACTTC. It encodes CASSFAGETQYF.

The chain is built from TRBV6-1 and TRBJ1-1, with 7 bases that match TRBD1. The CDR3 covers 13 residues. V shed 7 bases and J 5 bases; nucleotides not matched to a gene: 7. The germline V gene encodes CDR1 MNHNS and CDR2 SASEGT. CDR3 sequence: CASNPTGRTEAFF. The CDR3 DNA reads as TGTGCCAGCAACCCGACAGGGAGGACTGAAGCTTTCTTT.